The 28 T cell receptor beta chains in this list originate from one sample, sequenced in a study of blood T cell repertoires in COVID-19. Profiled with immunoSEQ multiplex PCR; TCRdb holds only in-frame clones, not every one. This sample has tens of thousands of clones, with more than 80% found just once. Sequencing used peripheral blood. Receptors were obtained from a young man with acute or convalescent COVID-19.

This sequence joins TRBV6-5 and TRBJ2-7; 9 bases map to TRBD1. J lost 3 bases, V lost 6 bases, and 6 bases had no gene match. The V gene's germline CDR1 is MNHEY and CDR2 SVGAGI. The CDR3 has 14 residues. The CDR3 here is CASRQDRGDYEQYF. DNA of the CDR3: TGTGCCAGCAGACAAGACAGGGGGGACTACGAGCAGTACTTC.

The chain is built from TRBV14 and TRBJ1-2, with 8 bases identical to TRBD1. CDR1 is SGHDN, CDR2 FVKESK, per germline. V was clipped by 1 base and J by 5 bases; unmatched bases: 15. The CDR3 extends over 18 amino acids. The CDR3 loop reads CASSQGGPYDRGSYGYTF. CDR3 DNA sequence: TGTGCCAGCAGCCAAGGTGGGCCCTACGACAGGGGATCTTATGGCTACACCTTC.

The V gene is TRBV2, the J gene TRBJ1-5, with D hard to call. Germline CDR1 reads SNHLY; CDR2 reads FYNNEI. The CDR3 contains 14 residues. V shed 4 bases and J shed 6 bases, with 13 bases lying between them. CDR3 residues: CASSVPGLIQPQHF. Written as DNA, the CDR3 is TGTGCCAGCAGTGTTCCAGGTTTAATTCAGCCCCAGCATTTT.

This CDR3 reads CASRLAETTDTQYF. CDR3 DNA: TGTGCCAGCAGGTTAGCGGAGACCACAGATACGCAGTATTTT. The V and J genes are TRBV2 and TRBJ2-3, with a possible D match to TRBD2 (6 bases). Trimming took 6 bases from V and 2 from J, leaving 12 bases between them. CDR3 size: 14 residues. Looked up from germline, CDR1 is SNHLY and CDR2 is FYNNEI. Combining the CDR3 with reference TRBV2 and TRBJ2-3 gives the whole variable domain EPEVTQTPSHQVTQMGQEVILRCVPISNHLYFYWYRQILGQKVEFLVSFYNNEISEKSEIFDDQFSVERPDGSNFTLKIRSTKLEDSAMYFCASRLAETTDTQYFGPGTRLTVL.

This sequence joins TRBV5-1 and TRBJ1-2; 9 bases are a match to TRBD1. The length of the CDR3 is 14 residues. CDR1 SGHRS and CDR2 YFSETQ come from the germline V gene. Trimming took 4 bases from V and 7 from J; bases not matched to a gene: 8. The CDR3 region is CASSAGTGPRGYTF. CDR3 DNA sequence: TGCGCCAGCAGCGCAGGGACAGGGCCGCGTGGCTACACCTTC.

The CDR3 DNA is TGTGCCAGCAGCAACCGCGGCCCAGGGTACAATGAGCAGTTCTTC. The encoded protein is CASSNRGPGYNEQFF. This chain joins TRBV6-5 and TRBJ2-1; the D gene is possibly TRBD1 (5 bases). The germline V gene encodes CDR1 MNHEY and CDR2 SVGAGI. The CDR3 totals 15 residues. V was trimmed by 6 bases and J by 4 bases, leaving 16 bases between them.

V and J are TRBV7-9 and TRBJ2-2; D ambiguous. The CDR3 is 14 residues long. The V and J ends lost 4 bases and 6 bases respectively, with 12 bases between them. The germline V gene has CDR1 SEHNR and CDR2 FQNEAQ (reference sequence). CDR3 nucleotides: TGTGCCAGCAGCTCTCCCGCGGCCCCCGGGGAGCTGTTTTTT. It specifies CASSSPAAPGELFF.

CDR3 nucleotide sequence: TGCGCCAGCAGCGGGCGGGCAGACTCCTACGAGCAGTACTTC. It specifies CASSGRADSYEQYF. The rearrangement joins TRBV4-1 to TRBJ2-7, with D possibly TRBD2 on 5 matching bases. Germline-derived CDR1 and CDR2 are MGHRA and YSYEKL. This CDR3 has 14 amino acids. Trimming pared 5 bases from V and 0 bases from J, leaving 11 bases between.

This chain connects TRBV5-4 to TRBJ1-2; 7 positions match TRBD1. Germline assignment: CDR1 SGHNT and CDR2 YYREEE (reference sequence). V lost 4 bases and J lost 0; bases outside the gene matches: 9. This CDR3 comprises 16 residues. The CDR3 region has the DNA TGTGCCAGCAGCGGGACGAGGGGGCGACCTAACTATGGCTACACCTTC. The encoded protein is CASSGTRGRPNYGYTF.

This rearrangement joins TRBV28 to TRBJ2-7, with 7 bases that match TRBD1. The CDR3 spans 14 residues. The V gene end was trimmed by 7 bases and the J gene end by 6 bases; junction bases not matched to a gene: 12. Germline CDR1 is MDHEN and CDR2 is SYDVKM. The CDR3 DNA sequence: TGTGCCAGCACATCGACAGGGAATCGGCGCGAGCAGTACTTC. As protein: CASTSTGNRREQYF.

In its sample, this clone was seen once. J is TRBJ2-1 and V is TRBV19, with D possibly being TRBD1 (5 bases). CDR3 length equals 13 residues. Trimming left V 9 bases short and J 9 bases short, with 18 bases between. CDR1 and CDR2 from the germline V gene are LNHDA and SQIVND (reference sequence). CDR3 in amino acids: CASRTSSGFEQFF. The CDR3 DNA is TGTGCCAGCCGGACCTCATCAGGGTTTGAGCAGTTCTTC. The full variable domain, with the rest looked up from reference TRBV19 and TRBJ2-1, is DGGITQSPKYLFRKEGQNVTLSCEQNLNHDAMYWYRQDPGQGLRLIYYSQIVNDFQKGDIAEGYSVSREKKESFPLTVTSAQKNPTAFYLCASRTSSGFEQFFGPGTRLTVL.

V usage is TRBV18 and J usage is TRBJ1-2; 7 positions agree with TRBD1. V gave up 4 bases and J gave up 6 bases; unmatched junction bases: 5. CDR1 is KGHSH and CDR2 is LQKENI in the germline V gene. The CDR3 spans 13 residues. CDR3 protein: CASSRTGDDGYTF. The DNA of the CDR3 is TGTGCCAGCTCACGTACAGGGGATGATGGCTACACCTTC.

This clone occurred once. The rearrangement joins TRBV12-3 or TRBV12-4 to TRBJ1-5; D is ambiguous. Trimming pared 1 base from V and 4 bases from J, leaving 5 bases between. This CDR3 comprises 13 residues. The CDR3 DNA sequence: TGTGCCAGCAGTTTAGGCAGGAATCAGCCCCAGCATTTT. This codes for CASSLGRNQPQHF.

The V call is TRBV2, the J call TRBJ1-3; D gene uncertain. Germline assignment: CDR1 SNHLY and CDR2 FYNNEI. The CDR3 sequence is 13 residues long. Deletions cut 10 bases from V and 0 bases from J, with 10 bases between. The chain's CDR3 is CATNRDSGNTIYF. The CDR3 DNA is TGTGCCACTAACCGAGACTCTGGAAACACCATATATTTT.

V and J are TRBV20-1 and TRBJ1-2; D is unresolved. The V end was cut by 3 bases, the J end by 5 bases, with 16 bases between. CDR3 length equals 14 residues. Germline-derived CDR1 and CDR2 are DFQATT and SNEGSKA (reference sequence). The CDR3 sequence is CSASLSPLIYGYTF. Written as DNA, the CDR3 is TGCAGTGCTAGTCTAAGCCCACTAATTTATGGCTACACCTTC.

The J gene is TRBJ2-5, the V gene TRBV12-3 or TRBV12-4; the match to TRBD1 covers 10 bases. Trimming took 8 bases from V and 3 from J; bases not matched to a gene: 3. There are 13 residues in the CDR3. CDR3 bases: TGTGCCAGCGCGGACAGGGGGGAAGAGACCCAGTACTTC. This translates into CASADRGEETQYF.

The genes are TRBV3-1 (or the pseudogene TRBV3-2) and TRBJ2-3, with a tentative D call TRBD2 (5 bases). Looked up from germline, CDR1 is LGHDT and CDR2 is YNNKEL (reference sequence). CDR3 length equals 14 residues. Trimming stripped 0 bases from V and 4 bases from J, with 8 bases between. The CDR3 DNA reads TGTGCCAGCAGCCAAGAAGGGCGGGCAGATACGCAGTATTTT. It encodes CASSQEGRADTQYF.

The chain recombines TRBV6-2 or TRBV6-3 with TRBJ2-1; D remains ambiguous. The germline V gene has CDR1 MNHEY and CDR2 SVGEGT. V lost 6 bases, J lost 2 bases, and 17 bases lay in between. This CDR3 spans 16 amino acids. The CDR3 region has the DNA TGTGCCAGCAGCCCTATGATAAACTATGCCTACAATGAGCAGTTCTTC. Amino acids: CASSPMINYAYNEQFF.

CDR3 loop: CSVEAVQYGYTF. DNA of the CDR3: TGCAGCGTTGAGGCAGTTCAATATGGCTACACCTTC. This sequence joins TRBV29-1 and TRBJ1-2; D unclear. Per germline, CDR1 SQVTM and CDR2 ANQGSEA. V was trimmed by 3 bases and J by 5 bases, leaving 10 bases between them. This CDR3 is built from 12 residues.

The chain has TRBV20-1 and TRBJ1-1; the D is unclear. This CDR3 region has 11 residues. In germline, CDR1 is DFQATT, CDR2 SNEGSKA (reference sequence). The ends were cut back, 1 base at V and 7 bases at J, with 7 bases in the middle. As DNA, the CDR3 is TGCAGTGCTAGAGGAGGGAGTGAAGCTTTCTTT. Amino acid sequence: CSARGGSEAFF.

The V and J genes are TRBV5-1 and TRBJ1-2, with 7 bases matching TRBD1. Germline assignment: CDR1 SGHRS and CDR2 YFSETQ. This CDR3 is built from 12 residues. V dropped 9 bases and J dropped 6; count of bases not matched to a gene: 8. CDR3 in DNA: TGCGCCACCTCCGCTCAGGGGGATGGCTACACCTTC. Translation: CATSAQGDGYTF.

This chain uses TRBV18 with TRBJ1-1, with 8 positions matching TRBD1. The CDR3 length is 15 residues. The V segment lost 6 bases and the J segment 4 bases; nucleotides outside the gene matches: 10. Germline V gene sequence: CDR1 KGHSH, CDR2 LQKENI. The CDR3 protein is CASSHSTDRATEAFF. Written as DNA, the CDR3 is TGTGCCAGCTCGCACTCTACGGACAGGGCCACTGAAGCTTTCTTT.

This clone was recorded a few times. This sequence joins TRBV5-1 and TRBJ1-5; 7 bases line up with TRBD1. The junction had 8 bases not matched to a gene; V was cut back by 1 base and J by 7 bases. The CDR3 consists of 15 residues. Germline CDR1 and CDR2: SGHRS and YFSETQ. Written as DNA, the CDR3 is TGCGCCAGCAGCTTGACAGGGGAGGTGACGCAGCCCCAGCATTTT. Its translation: CASSLTGEVTQPQHF.

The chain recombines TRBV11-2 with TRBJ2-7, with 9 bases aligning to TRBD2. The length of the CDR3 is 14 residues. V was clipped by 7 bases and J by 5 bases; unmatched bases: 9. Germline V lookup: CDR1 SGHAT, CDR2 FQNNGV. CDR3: CASKGLAFPNEQYF. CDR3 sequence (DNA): TGTGCCAGCAAGGGACTAGCTTTTCCCAACGAGCAGTACTTC.

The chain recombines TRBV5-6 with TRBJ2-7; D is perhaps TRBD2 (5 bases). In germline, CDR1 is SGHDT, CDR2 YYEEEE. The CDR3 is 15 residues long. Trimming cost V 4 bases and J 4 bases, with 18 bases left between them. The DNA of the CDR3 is TGTGCCAGCAGCCCTAGCTTCCCTGAAAGGTACGAGCAGTACTTC. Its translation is CASSPSFPERYEQYF.

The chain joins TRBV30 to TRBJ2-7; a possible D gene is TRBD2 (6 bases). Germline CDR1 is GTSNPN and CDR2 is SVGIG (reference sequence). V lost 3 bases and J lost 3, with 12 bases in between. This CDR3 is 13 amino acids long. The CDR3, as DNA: TGTGCCTGGAGCCGGGACTTACTCTACGAGCAGTACTTC. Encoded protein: CAWSRDLLYEQYF.

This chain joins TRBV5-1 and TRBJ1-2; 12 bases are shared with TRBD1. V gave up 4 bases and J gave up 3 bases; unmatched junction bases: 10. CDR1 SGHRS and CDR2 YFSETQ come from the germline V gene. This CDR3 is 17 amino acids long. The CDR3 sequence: CASSTLPGQGADYGYTF. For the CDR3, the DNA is TGCGCCAGCAGCACACTCCCGGGACAGGGGGCGGACTATGGCTACACCTTC.

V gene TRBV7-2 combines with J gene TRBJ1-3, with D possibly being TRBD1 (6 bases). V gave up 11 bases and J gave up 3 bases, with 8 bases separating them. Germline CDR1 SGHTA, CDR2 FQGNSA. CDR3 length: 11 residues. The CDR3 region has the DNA TGTGCCCAGGGGAATGGAAACACCATATATTTT. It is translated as CAQGNGNTIYF.